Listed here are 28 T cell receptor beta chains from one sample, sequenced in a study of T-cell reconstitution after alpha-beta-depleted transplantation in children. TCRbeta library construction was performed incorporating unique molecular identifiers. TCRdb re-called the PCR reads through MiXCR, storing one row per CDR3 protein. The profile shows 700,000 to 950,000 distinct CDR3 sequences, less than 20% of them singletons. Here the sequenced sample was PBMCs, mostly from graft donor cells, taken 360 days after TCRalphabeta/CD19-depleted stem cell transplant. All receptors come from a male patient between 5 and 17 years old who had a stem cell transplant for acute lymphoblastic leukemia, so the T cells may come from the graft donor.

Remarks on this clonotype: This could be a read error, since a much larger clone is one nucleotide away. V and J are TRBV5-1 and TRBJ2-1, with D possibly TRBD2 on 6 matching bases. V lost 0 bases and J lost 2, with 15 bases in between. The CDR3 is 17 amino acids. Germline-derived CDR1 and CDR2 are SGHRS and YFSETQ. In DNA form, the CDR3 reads TGCGCCAGCAGCTTGGTTCCGGTACTAGCCCCCTACAATGAGCAGTTCTTC. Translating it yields CASSLVPVLAPYNEQFF.

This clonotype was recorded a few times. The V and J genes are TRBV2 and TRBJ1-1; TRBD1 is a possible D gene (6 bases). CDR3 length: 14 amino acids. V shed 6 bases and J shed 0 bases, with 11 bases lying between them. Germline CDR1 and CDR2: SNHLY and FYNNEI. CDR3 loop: CASRGQSMNTEAFF. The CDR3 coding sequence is TGTGCCAGCAGAGGACAGAGCATGAACACTGAAGCTTTCTTT.

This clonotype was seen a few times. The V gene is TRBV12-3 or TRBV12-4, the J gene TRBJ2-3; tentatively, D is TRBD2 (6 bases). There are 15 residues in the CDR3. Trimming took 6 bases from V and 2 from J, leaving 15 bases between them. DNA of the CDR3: TGTGCCAGCAGCTCCCAGCGGGTTGCCACAGATACGCAGTATTTT. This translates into CASSSQRVATDTQYF.

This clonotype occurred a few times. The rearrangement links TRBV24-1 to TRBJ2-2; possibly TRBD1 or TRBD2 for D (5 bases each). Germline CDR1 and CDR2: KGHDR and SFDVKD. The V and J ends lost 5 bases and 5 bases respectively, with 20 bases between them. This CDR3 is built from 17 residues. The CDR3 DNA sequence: TGTGCCACCAGTGTGAGTATGGGACGGGCCCCGACCGGGGAGCTGTTTTTT. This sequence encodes CATSVSMGRAPTGELFF.

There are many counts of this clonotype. This CDR3 is CASSLFLGAEQFF. CDR3 coding DNA: TGCGCCAGCAGCCTATTTCTGGGGGCTGAGCAGTTCTTC. The chain couples TRBV4-1 to TRBJ2-1; a possible D gene is TRBD1 (6 bases). CDR1 and CDR2 from the germline V gene are MGHRA and YSYEKL. V lost 4 bases and J 9 bases, leaving 13 bases between the germline ends. CDR3 length equals 13 residues.

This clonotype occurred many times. The CDR3 sequence: CASSPGLAKETQYF. CDR3 nucleotides: TGTGCCAGCAGTCCTGGACTAGCTAAAGAGACCCAGTACTTC. This rearrangement joins TRBV12-3 or TRBV12-4 to TRBJ2-5; TRBD2 agrees at 8 bases. Trimming at V came to 5 bases and at J to 3 bases, leaving 5 bases not matched to a gene. The CDR3 runs 14 residues.

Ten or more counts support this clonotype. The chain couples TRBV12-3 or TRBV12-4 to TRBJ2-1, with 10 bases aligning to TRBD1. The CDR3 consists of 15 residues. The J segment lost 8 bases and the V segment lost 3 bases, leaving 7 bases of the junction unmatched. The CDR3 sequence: CASSFRQGAKDEQFF. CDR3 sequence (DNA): TGTGCCAGCAGTTTCAGACAGGGGGCGAAGGATGAGCAGTTCTTC.

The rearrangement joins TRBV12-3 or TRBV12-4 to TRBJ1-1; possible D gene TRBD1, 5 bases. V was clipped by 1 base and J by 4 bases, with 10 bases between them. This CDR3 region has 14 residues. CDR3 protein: CASSLVPRATEAFF. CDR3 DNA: TGTGCCAGCAGTTTAGTACCCAGGGCCACTGAAGCTTTCTTT.

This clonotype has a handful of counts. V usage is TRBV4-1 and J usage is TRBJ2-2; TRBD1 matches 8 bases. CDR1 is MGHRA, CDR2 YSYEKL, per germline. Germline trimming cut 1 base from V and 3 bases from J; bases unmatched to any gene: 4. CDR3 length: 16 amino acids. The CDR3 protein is CASSQGGTGYTGELFF. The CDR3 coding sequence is TGCGCCAGCAGCCAAGGGGGGACAGGATACACCGGGGAGCTGTTTTTT.

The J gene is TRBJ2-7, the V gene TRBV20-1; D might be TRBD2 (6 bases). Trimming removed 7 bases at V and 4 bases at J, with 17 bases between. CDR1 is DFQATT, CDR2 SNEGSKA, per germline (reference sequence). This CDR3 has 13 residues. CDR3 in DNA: TGCAGTGGCTTTGCACTAGCCAATTACGAGCAGTACTTC. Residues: CSGFALANYEQYF.

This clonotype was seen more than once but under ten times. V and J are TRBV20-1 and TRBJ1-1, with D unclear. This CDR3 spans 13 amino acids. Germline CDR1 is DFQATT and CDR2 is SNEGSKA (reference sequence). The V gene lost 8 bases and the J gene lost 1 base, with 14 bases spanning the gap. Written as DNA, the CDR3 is TGCAGTTATTGGAGAACAGAGAACACTGAAGCTTTCTTT. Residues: CSYWRTENTEAFF.

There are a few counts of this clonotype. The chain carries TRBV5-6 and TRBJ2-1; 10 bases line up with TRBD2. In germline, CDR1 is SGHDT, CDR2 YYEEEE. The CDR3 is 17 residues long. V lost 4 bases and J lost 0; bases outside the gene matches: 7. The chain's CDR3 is CASSLTSGTFSYNEQFF. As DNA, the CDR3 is TGTGCCAGCAGCCTAACTAGCGGGACATTCTCCTACAATGAGCAGTTCTTC.

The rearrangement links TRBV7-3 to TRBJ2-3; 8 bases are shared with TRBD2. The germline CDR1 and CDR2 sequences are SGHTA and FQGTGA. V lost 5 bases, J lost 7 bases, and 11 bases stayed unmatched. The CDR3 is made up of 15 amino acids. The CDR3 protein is CASSTPGLENYTQYF. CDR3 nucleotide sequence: TGTGCCAGCAGCACGCCGGGACTAGAGAATTATACGCAGTATTTT.

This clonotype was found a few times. The CDR3 reads CASSLQAGGVYQPQHF. The CDR3 DNA sequence: TGTGCCAGCAGTCTCCAGGCAGGGGGCGTCTATCAGCCCCAGCATTTT. The rearrangement uses TRBV12-3 or TRBV12-4 and TRBJ1-5; 8 bases are a match to TRBD1. The ends lost 5 bases at V and 5 bases at J; junction bases unmatched: 11. This CDR3 has 16 residues.

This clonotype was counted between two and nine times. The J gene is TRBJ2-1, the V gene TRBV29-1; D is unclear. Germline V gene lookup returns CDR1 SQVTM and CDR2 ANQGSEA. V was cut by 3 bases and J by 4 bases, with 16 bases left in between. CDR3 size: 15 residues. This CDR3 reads CSVDKNSGPYNEQFF. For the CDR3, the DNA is TGCAGCGTTGATAAGAACTCCGGTCCGTACAATGAGCAGTTCTTC.

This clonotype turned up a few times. The CDR3 sequence is CASSATSPATYEQYF. The CDR3 DNA reads as TGCGCCAGCAGCGCGACCTCTCCAGCAACCTACGAGCAGTACTTC. The chain uses TRBV5-1 and TRBJ2-7; D gene unclear. The CDR3 spans 15 residues. Germline V gene lookup returns CDR1 SGHRS and CDR2 YFSETQ. The V gene lost 4 bases and the J gene lost 2 bases, with 16 bases spanning the gap.

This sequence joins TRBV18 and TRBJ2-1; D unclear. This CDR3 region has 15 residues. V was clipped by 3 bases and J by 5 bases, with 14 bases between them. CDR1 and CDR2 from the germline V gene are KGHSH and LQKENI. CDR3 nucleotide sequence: TGTGCCAGCTCACCTCCCCATAAAGGGAACAATGAGCAGTTCTTC. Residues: CASSPPHKGNNEQFF.

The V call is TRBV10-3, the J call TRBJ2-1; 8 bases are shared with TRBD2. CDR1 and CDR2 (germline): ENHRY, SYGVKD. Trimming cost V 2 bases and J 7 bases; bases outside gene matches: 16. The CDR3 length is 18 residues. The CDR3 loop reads CAISERIRRSGSGNEQFF. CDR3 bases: TGTGCCATCAGTGAGCGGATCCGCAGGAGCGGGAGTGGGAATGAGCAGTTCTTC.

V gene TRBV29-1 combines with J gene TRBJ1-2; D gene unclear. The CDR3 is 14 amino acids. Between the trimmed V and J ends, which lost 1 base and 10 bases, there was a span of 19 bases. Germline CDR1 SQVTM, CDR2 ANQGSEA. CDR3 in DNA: TGCAGCGTTGAAGCCCGATTGAGCGACGGCCCCTACACCTTC. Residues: CSVEARLSDGPYTF.

The DNA of the CDR3 is TGCAGTGCTAGCCGAGCACGACAGGCCACTGAGCAGTTCTTC. It is translated as CSASRARQATEQFF. The chain uses TRBV20-1 and TRBJ2-1, with TRBD1 as a possible D gene (6 bases). The length of the CDR3 is 14 residues. V was pared by 3 bases and J by 9 bases, with 18 bases between. Per germline, CDR1 DFQATT and CDR2 SNEGSKA (reference sequence).

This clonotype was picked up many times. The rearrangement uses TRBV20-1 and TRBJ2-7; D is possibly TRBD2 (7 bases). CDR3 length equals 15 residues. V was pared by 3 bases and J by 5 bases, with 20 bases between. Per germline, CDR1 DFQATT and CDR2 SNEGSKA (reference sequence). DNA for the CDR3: TGCAGTGCTAGGTCCGGGGGCGGGAGTTCCCACGAGCAGTACTTC. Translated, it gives CSARSGGGSSHEQYF.

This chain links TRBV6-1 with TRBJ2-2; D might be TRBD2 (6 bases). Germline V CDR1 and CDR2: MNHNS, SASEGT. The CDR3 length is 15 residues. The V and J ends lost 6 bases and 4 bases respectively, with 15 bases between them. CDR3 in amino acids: CASRPPGRPTGELFF. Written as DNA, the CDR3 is TGTGCCAGCAGACCCCCGGGGAGGCCCACCGGGGAGCTGTTTTTT.

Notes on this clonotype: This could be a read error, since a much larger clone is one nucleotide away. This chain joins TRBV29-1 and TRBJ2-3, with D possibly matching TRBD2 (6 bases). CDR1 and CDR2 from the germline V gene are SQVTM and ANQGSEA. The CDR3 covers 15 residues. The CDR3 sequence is CSSTLRDSNTDKQYF. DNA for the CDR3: TGCAGCTCAACCCTCCGGGACTCAAACACAGATAAGCAGTATTTT.

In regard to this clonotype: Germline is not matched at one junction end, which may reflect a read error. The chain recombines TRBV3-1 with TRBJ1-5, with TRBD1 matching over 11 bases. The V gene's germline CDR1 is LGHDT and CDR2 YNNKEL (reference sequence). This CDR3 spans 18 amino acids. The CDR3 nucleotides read TGTACCAGCAGTGGTATGGGACAGGGGGTAAGAGGCAATCAGCCCCAGCATTTT. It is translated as CTSSGMGQGVRGNQPQHF. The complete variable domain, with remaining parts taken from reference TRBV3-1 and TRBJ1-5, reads DTAVSQTPKYLVTQMGNDKSIKCEQNLGHDTMYWYKQDSKKFLKIMFSYNNKELIINETVPNRFSPKSPDKAHLNLHINSLELGDSAVYFCTSSGMGQGVRGNQPQHFGDGTRLSIL.

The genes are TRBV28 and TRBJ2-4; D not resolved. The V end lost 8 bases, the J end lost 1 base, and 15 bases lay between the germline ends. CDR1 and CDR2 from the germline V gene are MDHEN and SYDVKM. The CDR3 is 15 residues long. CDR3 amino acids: CASGPAGLAKNIQYF. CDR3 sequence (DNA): TGTGCCAGCGGGCCCGCCGGGTTGGCCAAAAACATTCAGTACTTC.

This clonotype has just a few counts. The CDR3 reads CASSPLGAVPDRFF. The CDR3 DNA follows: TGTGCCAGCAGCCCCCTGGGAGCGGTACCAGACCGGTTCTTC. The chain employs TRBV4-2 and TRBJ2-1, with D perhaps matching TRBD2 (5 bases). V was pared by 4 bases and J by 15 bases, with 22 bases between. The CDR3 totals 14 residues. The germline V gene has CDR1 LGHNA and CDR2 YNFKEQ.

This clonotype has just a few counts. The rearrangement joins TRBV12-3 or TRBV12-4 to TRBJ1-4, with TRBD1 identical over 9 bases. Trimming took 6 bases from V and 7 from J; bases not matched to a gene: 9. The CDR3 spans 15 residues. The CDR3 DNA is TGTGCCAGCAGAGTACCCGGGACAGGGAGTGAAAAACTGTTTTTT. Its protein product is CASRVPGTGSEKLFF.

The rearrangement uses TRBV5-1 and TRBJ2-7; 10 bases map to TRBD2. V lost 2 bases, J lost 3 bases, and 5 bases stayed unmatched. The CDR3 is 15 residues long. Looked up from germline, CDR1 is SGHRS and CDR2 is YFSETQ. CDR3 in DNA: TGCGCCAGCAGCTTTGATAGCGGGAGGCGCTACGAGCAGTACTTC. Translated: CASSFDSGRRYEQYF.